This is a list of T cell receptor beta chains from one sample in a study of identical twins. Each CDR3 protein is one row after TCRdb ran MiXCR on the 5' RACE reads. The sample carries just over 500,000 distinct CDR3 sequences, roughly a fifth recorded once. These data were likewise used in another study, on T cells expressing NK-cell markers.

Sequenced: CD4+ T cells sorted from blood. These receptors came from a woman aged 18-35 years in good health. Each CDR3 is given with its conserved first and last residue. The order of the fields is CDR3 length, D gene, clone size, J gene, V gene, CDR3 protein, CDR3 DNA. The D gene is left open where the match is weak. Size values are once, few and many counts, or a class for expanded clones, and some rows have none.

>13|NA|NA|TRBJ1-1|TRBV20-1
CSASLVTNTEAFF
TGCAGTGCTAGTTTGGTTACGAACACTGAAGCTTTCTTT
>14|TRBD1|few|TRBJ2-4|TRBV5-5
CASSSTGQQNIQYF
TGTGCCAGCAGCTCTACGGGACAGCAAAACATTCAGTACTTC
>18|TRBD2|NA|TRBJ2-3|TRBV4-1
CASSQAGTSGPRADTQYF
TGCGCCAGCAGCCAGGCCGGGACTAGCGGTCCCAGGGCAGATACGCAGTATTTT
>15|TRBD1|NA|TRBJ2-7|TRBV25-1
CASSDLGQGPYEQYF
TGTGCCAGCAGTGACTTAGGACAGGGGCCCTACGAGCAGTACTTC
>14|NA|few|TRBJ1-2|TRBV6-1
CASSPPGINYGYTF
TGTGCCAGCAGCCCCCCGGGTATTAACTATGGCTACACCTTC
>13|NA|few|TRBJ1-2|TRBV5-5
CASSPGWDYGYTF
TGTGCCAGCAGTCCGGGTTGGGACTATGGCTACACCTTC
>13|NA|NA|TRBJ1-1|TRBV5-6
CASSSALRGEAFF
TGTGCCAGCAGCTCGGCCCTAAGGGGTGAAGCTTTCTTT
>17|NA|NA|TRBJ2-7|TRBV3-1
CASSQVRREGWDYEQYF
TGTGCCAGCAGCCAAGTCCGCCGGGAAGGGTGGGACTACGAGCAGTACTTC
>17|TRBD2|many|TRBJ2-3|TRBV20-1
CSASRTSGVPSTDTQYF
TGCAGTGCTAGCCGGACTAGCGGGGTACCCAGCACAGATACGCAGTATTTT
>16|NA|few|TRBJ2-1|TRBV7-9
CASSLRTRTLKGEQFF
TGTGCCAGCAGCTTACGGACGAGGACTCTGAAGGGTGAGCAGTTCTTC
>13|NA|many|TRBJ1-1|TRBV24-1
CATSDNQRGEAFF
TGTGCCACCAGTGATAACCAGCGTGGTGAAGCTTTCTTT
>13|NA|few|TRBJ2-1|TRBV20-1
CSASQNRAYEQFF
TGCAGTGCTAGTCAGAACCGGGCCTATGAGCAGTTCTTC
>12|NA|NA|TRBJ2-7|TRBV3-1
CASSNPPNEQYF
TGTGCCAGCAGCAACCCCCCGAACGAGCAGTACTTC
>14|NA|NA|TRBJ2-7|TRBV9
CASSVGQRAYEQYF
TGTGCCAGCAGCGTAGGGCAGAGGGCTTACGAGCAGTACTTC
>13|NA|NA|TRBJ1-2|TRBV12-3/TRBV12-4
CASSLGSRGGYTF
TGTGCCAGCAGTTTAGGTTCTAGGGGTGGCTACACCTTC
>13|TRBD1|NA|TRBJ1-1|TRBV5-1
CASSPQTGTEAFF
TGCGCCAGCAGCCCGCAGACAGGGACTGAAGCTTTCTTT
>15|TRBD1|NA|TRBJ1-2|TRBV6-5
CASSYGTGVGYGYTF
TGTGCCAGCAGTTACGGGACAGGGGTCGGCTATGGCTACACCTTC
>15|NA|NA|TRBJ2-7|TRBV18
CASSPSYTVNYEQYF
TGTGCCAGCTCACCCTCTTATACGGTGAACTACGAGCAGTACTTC
>12|TRBD1|NA|TRBJ2-7|TRBV30
CAWSDRGYEQYF
TGTGCCTGGTCTGACAGGGGCTACGAGCAGTACTTC
>16|TRBD2|NA|TRBJ2-2|TRBV11-2
CASSLGTSGYTGELFF
TGTGCCAGCAGCTTGGGGACTAGCGGATACACCGGGGAGCTGTTTTTT
>14|TRBD1|many|TRBJ1-1|TRBV5-1
CASSPGTGRTEAFF
TGCGCCAGCAGCCCCGGGACAGGGAGGACTGAAGCTTTCTTT
>12|TRBD2|NA|TRBJ2-1|TRBV20-1
CSARLAGLEQFF
TGCAGTGCTAGGCTAGCGGGGTTGGAGCAGTTCTTC
>16|TRBD2|few|TRBJ2-3|TRBV10-1
CASSEGLAGVTDTQYF
TGCGCCAGCAGTGAAGGGCTAGCGGGGGTCACAGATACGCAGTATTTT
>14|TRBD1|few|TRBJ2-5|TRBV5-1
CASSVTGTGETQYF
TGCGCCAGCAGCGTGACAGGGACGGGAGAGACCCAGTACTTC
>15|NA|once|TRBJ2-3|TRBV5-8
CASSLGRRGRDTQYF
TGTGCCAGCAGCTTGGGCCGGAGGGGGAGAGATACGCAGTATTTT
>15|TRBD2|NA|TRBJ2-7|TRBV7-2
CASSPQAGGSYEQYF
TGTGCCAGCAGCCCCCAAGCGGGAGGTTCCTACGAGCAGTACTTC
>15|NA|few|TRBJ2-5|TRBV6-5
CASSYSFDVIETQYF
TGTGCCAGCAGTTACTCTTTTGACGTGATAGAGACCCAGTACTTC
>13|TRBD2|few|TRBJ2-3|TRBV29-1
CSATSGPTDTQYF
TGCAGCGCAACTAGCGGACCCACAGATACGCAGTATTTT
>13|NA|few|TRBJ1-5|TRBV10-3
CAISRGVNQPQHF
TGTGCCATTAGTCGGGGGGTCAATCAGCCCCAGCATTTT
>14|NA|NA|TRBJ2-1|TRBV9
CASSREARYDEQFF
TGTGCCAGCAGCCGAGAAGCTAGATACGATGAGCAGTTCTTC
>16|TRBD2|few|TRBJ2-5|TRBV7-9
CASSRRLAGDQETQYF
TGTGCCAGCAGCCGCCGACTAGCGGGAGACCAAGAGACCCAGTACTTC
>16|TRBD1|few|TRBJ2-7|TRBV5-1
CASSLEKSGGFYEQYF
TGCGCCAGCAGCTTGGAGAAGTCAGGGGGTTTCTACGAGCAGTACTTC
>15|NA|few|TRBJ2-5|TRBV10-2
CASSESWPRPGSQYF
TGCGCCAGCAGTGAGTCCTGGCCCAGACCAGGGTCCCAGTACTTC
>15|TRBD2|NA|TRBJ2-1|TRBV7-3
CASSSTSGFGNEQFF
TGTGCCAGCAGCTCGACTAGCGGGTTTGGGAATGAGCAGTTCTTC
>15|TRBD1|NA|TRBJ2-1|TRBV11-3
CASSSDRGLNNEQFF
TGTGCCAGCAGCTCCGACAGGGGGTTGAACAATGAGCAGTTCTTC
>14|NA|few|TRBJ1-1|TRBV6-5
CASSYDKMNTEAFF
TGTGCCAGCAGTTACGACAAGATGAACACTGAAGCTTTCTTT
>14|NA|few|TRBJ1-3|TRBV29-1
CSVERRDSGNTIYF
TGCAGCGTTGAGCGGCGAGATTCTGGAAACACCATATATTTT
>13|NA|few|TRBJ1-5|TRBV20-1
CSALTDSNQPQHF
TGCAGTGCCCTCACCGATAGCAATCAGCCCCAGCATTTT
>15|NA|few|TRBJ2-1|TRBV7-3
CASSPGAADYNEQFF
TGTGCCAGCAGCCCCGGAGCGGCGGATTACAATGAGCAGTTCTTC
>13|NA|NA|TRBJ1-2|TRBV12-3/TRBV12-4
CASSFLGTRGYTF
TGTGCCAGCAGTTTTCTAGGCACTAGGGGCTACACCTTC
>15|NA|NA|TRBJ2-1|TRBV20-1
CSARVRRASYNEQFF
TGCAGTGCTAGAGTTCGGCGGGCAAGCTACAATGAGCAGTTCTTC
>17|TRBD1|NA|TRBJ1-1|TRBV5-5
CASSARDRGYLNTEAFF
TGTGCCAGCAGCGCTAGGGACAGGGGTTATCTGAACACTGAAGCTTTCTTT
>14|NA|NA|TRBJ2-4|TRBV11-3
CASSLMGAKNIQYF
TGTGCCAGCAGCTTGATGGGCGCCAAAAACATTCAGTACTTC
>11|NA|few|TRBJ1-6|TRBV12-3/TRBV12-4
CASRQNSPLHF
TGTGCCAGCAGACAAAATTCACCCCTCCACTTT
>13|NA|few|TRBJ1-2|TRBV11-2
CASSKLSGYGYTF
TGTGCCAGCAGCAAGCTATCGGGCTATGGCTACACCTTC
>13|TRBD2|few|TRBJ2-7|TRBV29-1
CSAEGLAGTEQYF
TGCAGCGCTGAGGGGCTAGCGGGAACCGAGCAGTACTTC
>15|NA|NA|TRBJ1-5|TRBV15
CATSRGGRSNQPQHF
TGTGCCACCAGCAGAGGGGGTAGGAGCAATCAGCCCCAGCATTTT
>14|NA|NA|TRBJ2-1|TRBV11-3
CASSSTTTLTEQFF
TGTGCCAGCAGCTCGACTACGACGCTCACTGAGCAGTTCTTC